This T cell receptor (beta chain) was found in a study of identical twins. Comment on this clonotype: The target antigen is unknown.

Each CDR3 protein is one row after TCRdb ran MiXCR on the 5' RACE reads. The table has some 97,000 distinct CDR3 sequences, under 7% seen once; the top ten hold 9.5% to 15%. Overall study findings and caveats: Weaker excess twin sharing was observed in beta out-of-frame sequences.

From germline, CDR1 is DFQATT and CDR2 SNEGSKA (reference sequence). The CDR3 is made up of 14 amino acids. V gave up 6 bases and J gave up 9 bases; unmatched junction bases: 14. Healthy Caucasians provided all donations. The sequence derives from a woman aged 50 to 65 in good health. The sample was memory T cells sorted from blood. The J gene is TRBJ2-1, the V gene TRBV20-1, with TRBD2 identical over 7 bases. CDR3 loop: CSATYRGGPGEQFF. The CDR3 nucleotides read TGCAGTGCCACCTATAGGGGAGGGCCAGGTGAGCAGTTCTTC.